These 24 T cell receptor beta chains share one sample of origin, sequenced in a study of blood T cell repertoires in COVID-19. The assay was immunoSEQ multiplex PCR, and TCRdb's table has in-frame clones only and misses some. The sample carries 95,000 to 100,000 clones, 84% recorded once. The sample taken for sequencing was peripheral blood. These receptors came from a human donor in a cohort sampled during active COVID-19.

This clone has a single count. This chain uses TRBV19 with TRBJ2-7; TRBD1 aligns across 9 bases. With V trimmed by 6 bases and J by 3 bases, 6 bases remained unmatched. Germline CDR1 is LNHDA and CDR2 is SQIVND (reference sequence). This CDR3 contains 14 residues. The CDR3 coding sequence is TGTGCCAGTAGAAAACAGGGGGCCGGCTACGAGCAGTACTTC. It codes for CASRKQGAGYEQYF.

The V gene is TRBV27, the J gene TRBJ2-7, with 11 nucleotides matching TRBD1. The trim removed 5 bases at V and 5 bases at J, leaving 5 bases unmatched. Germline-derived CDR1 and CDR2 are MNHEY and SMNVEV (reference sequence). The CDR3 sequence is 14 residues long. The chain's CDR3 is CASSNRDRGNEQYF. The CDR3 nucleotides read TGTGCCAGCAGTAACCGGGACAGGGGGAACGAGCAGTACTTC.

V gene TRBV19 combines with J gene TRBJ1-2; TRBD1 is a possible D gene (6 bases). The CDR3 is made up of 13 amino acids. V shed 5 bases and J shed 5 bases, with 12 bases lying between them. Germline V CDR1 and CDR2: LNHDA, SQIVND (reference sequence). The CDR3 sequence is CASSLGQPYGYTF. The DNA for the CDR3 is TGTGCCAGTAGTCTCGGACAGCCTTATGGCTACACCTTC.

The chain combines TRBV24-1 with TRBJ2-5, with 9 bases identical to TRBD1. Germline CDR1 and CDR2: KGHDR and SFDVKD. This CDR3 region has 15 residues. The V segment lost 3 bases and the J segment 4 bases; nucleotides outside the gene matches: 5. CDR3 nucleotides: TGTGCCACCAGTGATCTCGGGACAGGGAGAGAGACCCAGTACTTC. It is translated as CATSDLGTGRETQYF.

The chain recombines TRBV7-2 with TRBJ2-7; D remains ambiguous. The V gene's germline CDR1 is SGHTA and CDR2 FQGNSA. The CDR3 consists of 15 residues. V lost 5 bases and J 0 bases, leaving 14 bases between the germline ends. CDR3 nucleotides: TGTGCCAGCAGCCCACAGCACCTTAGCTCCTACGAGCAGTACTTC. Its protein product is CASSPQHLSSYEQYF.

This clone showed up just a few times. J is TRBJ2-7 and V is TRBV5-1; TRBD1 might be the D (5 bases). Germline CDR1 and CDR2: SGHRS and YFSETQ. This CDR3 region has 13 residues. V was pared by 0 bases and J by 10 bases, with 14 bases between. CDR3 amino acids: CASSLEGAAIQYF. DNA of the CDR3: TGCGCCAGCAGCTTGGAAGGGGCCGCCATCCAGTACTTC.

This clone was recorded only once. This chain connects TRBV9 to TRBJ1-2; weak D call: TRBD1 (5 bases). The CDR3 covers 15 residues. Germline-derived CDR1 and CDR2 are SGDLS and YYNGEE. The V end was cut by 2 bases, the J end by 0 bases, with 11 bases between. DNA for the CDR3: TGTGCCAGCAGCGTCATCGACAGCCCTAACTATGGCTACACCTTC. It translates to CASSVIDSPNYGYTF.

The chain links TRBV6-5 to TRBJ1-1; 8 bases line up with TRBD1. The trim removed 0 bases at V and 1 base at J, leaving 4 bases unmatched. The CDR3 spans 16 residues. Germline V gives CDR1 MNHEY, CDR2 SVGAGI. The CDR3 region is CASSYSGRGRNTEAFF. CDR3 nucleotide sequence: TGTGCCAGCAGTTACTCAGGCAGGGGGCGGAACACTGAAGCTTTCTTT.

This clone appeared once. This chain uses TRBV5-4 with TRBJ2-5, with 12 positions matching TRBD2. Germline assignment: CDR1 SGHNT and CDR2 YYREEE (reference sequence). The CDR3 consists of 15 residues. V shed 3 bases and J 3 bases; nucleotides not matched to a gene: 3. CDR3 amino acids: CASSSSGGAEETQYF. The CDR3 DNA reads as TGTGCCAGCAGCTCTAGCGGGGGGGCCGAAGAGACCCAGTACTTC. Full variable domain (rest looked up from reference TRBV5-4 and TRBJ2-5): ETGVTQSPTHLIKTRGQQVTLRCSSQSGHNTVSWYQQALGQGPQFIFQYYREEENGRGNFPPRFSGLQFPNYSSELNVNALELDDSALYLCASSSSGGAEETQYFGPGTRLLVL.

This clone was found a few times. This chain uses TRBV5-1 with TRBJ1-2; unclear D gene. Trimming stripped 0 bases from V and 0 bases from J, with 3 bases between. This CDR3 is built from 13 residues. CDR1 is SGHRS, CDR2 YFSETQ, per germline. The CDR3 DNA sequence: TGCGCCAGCAGCTTGGCAGCTAACTATGGCTACACCTTC. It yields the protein CASSLAANYGYTF.

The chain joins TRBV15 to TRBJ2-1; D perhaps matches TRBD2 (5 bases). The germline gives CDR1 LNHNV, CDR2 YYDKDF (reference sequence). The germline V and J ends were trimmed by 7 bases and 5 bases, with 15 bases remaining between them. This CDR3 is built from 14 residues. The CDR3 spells CATKFLASHNEQFF. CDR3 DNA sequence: TGTGCCACCAAGTTTCTAGCTTCCCACAATGAGCAGTTCTTC.

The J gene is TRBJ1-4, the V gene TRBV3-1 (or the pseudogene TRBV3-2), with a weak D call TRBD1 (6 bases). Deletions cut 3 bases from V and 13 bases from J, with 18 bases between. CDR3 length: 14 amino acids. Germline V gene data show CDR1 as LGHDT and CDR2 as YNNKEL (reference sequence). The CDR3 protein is CASSHLAGGGGLFF. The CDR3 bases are TGTGCCAGCAGCCATCTCGCGGGAGGGGGAGGACTGTTTTTT.

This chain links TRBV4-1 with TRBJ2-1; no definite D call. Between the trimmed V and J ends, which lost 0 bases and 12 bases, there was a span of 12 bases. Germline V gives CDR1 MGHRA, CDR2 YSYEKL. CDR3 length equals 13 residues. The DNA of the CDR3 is TGCGCCAGCAGCCAAGAGCTAGGTTTAGGGCAGTTCTTC. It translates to CASSQELGLGQFF.

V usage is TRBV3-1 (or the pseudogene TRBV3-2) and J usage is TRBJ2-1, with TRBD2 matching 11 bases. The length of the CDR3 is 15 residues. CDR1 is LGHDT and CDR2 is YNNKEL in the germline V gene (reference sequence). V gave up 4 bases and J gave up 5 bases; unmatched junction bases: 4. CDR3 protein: CASSPTSGGNNEQFF. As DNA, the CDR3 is TGTGCCAGCAGCCCCACTAGCGGGGGAAACAATGAGCAGTTCTTC.

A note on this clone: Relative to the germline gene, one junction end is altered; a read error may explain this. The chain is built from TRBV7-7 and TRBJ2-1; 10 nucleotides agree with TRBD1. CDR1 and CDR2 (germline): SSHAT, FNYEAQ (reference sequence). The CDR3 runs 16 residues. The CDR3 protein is CASSPQPGQGIGEQFF. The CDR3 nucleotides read TGTGCTAGCAGCCCCCAACCGGGACAGGGGATCGGTGAGCAGTTCTTC.

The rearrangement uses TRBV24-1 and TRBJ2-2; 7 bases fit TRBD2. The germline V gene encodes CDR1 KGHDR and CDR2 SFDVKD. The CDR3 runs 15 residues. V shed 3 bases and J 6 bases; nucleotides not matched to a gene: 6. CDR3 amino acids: CATSDPSGVAGELFF. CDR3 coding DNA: TGTGCCACCAGTGATCCCAGCGGGGTCGCCGGGGAGCTGTTTTTT.

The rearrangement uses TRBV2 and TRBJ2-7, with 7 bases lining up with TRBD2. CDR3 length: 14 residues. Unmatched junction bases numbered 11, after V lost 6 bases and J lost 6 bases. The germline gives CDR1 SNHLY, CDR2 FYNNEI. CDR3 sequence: CASSLLKLAGEQYF. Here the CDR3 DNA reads TGTGCCAGCAGCCTACTGAAATTAGCGGGCGAGCAGTACTTC.

The CDR3, as DNA: TGTGCCAGCAGCTTGGCCTTAGCGGGAAGCACCGGGGAGCTGTTTTTT. This sequence encodes CASSLALAGSTGELFF. The chain is built from TRBV5-5 and TRBJ2-2; 8 bases agree with TRBD2. The CDR3 extends over 16 amino acids. V dropped 0 bases and J dropped 4; count of bases not matched to a gene: 5. Germline V gene lookup returns CDR1 SGHKS and CDR2 YYEKEE (reference sequence).

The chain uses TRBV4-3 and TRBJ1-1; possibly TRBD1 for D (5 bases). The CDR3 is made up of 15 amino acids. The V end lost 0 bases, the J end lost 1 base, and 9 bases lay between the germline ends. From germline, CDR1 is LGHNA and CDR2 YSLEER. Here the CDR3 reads CASSQEWTRNTEAFF. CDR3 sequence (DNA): TGCGCCAGCAGCCAAGAGTGGACAAGGAACACTGAAGCTTTCTTT.

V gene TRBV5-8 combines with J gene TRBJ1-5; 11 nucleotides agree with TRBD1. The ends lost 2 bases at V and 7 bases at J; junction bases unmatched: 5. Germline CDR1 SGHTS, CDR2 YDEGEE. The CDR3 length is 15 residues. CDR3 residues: CASSLGQGAGQPQHF. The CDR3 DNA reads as TGTGCCAGCAGCTTAGGACAGGGGGCAGGACAGCCCCAGCATTTT.

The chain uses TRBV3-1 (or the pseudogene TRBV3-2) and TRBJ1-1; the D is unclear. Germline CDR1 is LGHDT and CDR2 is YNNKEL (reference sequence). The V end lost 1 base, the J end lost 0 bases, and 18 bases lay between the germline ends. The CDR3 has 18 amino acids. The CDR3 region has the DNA TGTGCCAGCAGCCAAGTCTCCAGGAACGGCCTCATGAACACTGAAGCTTTCTTT. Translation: CASSQVSRNGLMNTEAFF.

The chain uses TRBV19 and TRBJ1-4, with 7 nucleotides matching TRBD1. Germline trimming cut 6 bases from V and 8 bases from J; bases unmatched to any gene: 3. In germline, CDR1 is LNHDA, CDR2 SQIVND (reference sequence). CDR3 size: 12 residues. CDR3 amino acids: CASSMTGEKLFF. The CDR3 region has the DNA TGTGCCAGTAGCATGACAGGGGAAAAACTGTTTTTT.

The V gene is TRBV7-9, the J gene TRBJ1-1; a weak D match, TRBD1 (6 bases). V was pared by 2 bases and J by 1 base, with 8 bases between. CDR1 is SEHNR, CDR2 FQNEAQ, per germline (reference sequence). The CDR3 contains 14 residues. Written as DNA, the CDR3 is TGTGCCAGCAGCTTACAGGGGCCGAACACTGAAGCTTTCTTT. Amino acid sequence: CASSLQGPNTEAFF.

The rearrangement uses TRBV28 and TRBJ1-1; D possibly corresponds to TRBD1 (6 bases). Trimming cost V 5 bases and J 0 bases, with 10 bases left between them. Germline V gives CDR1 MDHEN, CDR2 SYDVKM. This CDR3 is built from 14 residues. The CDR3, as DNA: TGTGCCAGCAGTGGAGGACAGATGAACACTGAAGCTTTCTTT. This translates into CASSGGQMNTEAFF.